A single sample is the source of the 32 T cell receptor beta chains below, sequenced in a study of spatial heterogeneity in lung cancer. These TCRs' antigens remain unknown. Whole-study findings and limits: Counts of expanded alpha and beta TCRs within tumors tracked the tumor nonsynonymous mutation count.

TCRdb fed the 5' RACE reads into MiXCR, producing one record per CDR3 protein. The profile covers over 8,500 distinct CDR3 sequences, with about 13% appearing a single time and about 13% taken by the ten largest. Indicated time point: sample taken at primary tumor resection. This specimen was lung tumor tissue, taken at surgery. The receptors were gathered from a male donor with early-stage non-small cell lung cancer.

Notes on this clonotype: Since the library was made to target alpha chains, this beta chain is a stray read and its abundance is not meaningful. This CDR3 is CASSFSSYNEQFF. The CDR3 DNA is TGTGCCAGCAGCTTCAGCTCCTACAATGAGCAGTTCTTC. V is TRBV11-2 and J is TRBJ2-1; D gene uncertain. Trimming stripped 3 bases from V and 0 bases from J, with 3 bases between. The CDR3 length is 13 residues. Germline V lookup: CDR1 SGHAT, CDR2 FQNNGV.

By proportion, this clonotype is medium-sized. This beta chain is a stray read from a library made for alpha chains; its abundance is not meaningful. This sequence joins TRBV6-5 and TRBJ2-7, with TRBD2 matching 7 bases. CDR1 is MNHEY and CDR2 is SVGAGI in the germline V gene. There are 14 residues in the CDR3. V lost 6 bases and J lost 0; bases outside the gene matches: 5. CDR3: CASRDSGSSYEQYF. The CDR3 region has the DNA TGTGCCAGCAGAGATAGCGGGTCCTCCTACGAGCAGTACTTC.

This clonotype showed up many times. This beta chain slipped into a library made for alpha chains as a stray read, so its size is not meaningful. The gene calls are TRBV27 and TRBJ2-1; TRBD2 matches 11 bases. Germline V gives CDR1 MNHEY, CDR2 SMNVEV (reference sequence). Trimming removed 5 bases from V and 10 bases from J; junction bases left unmatched: 7. This CDR3 has 14 residues. The CDR3 sequence: CASSPDSGRGEQFF. The DNA for the CDR3 is TGTGCCAGCAGTCCAGATAGCGGGAGGGGCGAGCAGTTCTTC.

This clonotype was counted at least ten times. This beta chain came through as a stray read in a library set up for alpha chains, and its size says little. The genes are TRBV7-8 and TRBJ2-3; D is ambiguous. V was clipped by 5 bases and J by 0 bases, with 3 bases between them. The length of the CDR3 is 12 residues. The germline V gene encodes CDR1 SGHVS and CDR2 FQNEAQ. CDR3 sequence: CASSKSTDTQYF. DNA of the CDR3: TGTGCCAGCAGCAAAAGCACAGATACGCAGTATTTT.

On this clonotype itself: Because the library targeted alpha chains, this beta chain is an off-target read whose size means little. The chain is built from TRBV13 and TRBJ2-3, with D perhaps TRBD1 (5 bases). The CDR3 runs to 12 residues. The V end lost 1 base, the J end lost 7 bases, and 6 bases lay between the germline ends. In germline, CDR1 is PRHDT, CDR2 FYEKMQ (reference sequence). CDR3 nucleotides: TGTGCCAGCAGCTTAGCAGGGTATACGCAGTATTTT. It codes for CASSLAGYTQYF.

This clonotype was counted many times. This beta chain is an unintended read in a library built for alpha chains; its size means little. The CDR3 region is CSARDLSSGNTEAFF. The CDR3 region has the DNA TGCAGTGCTAGAGATTTATCTTCCGGGAACACTGAAGCTTTCTTT. V usage is TRBV20-1 and J usage is TRBJ1-1; D not certain. The germline V gene encodes CDR1 DFQATT and CDR2 SNEGSKA (reference sequence). Trimming cost V 0 bases and J 1 base, with 12 bases left between them. The CDR3 runs 15 residues.

This clonotype was counted ten times or more. Because the library targeted alpha chains, this beta chain is an off-target read whose size means little. The rearrangement joins TRBV7-3 to TRBJ2-5; TRBD1 agrees at 7 bases. This CDR3 has 15 amino acids. Germline loops: CDR1 SGHTA, CDR2 FQGTGA. Trimming cost V 5 bases and J 0 bases; bases outside gene matches: 6. CDR3 in amino acids: CASSTGQHNQETQYF. CDR3 DNA: TGTGCCAGCAGCACGGGACAGCATAACCAAGAGACCCAGTACTTC.

This clonotype has a count of ten or more. This beta chain is off target for a library built for alpha chains, so its abundance means little. The chain uses TRBV3-1 and TRBJ1-1, with TRBD1 identical over 8 bases. The V gene end was trimmed by 1 base and the J gene end by 6 bases; junction bases not matched to a gene: 10. Per the germline V gene, CDR1 is LGHDT and CDR2 is YNNKEL (reference sequence). This CDR3 contains 16 residues. The CDR3 region is CASSQGTGQGKAEAFF. The CDR3 region has the DNA TGTGCCAGCAGCCAAGGAACCGGACAGGGAAAGGCTGAAGCTTTCTTT.

This clonotype was observed at least ten times. This beta chain appears as a stray read in a library generated for alpha chains; its size is not informative. The chain combines TRBV18 with TRBJ1-1, with D hard to call. The length of the CDR3 is 14 residues. V shed 5 bases and J shed 0 bases, with 10 bases lying between them. CDR1 and CDR2 from the germline V gene are KGHSH and LQKENI. DNA of the CDR3: TGTGCCAGCTCAACAGAAGTCATGAACACTGAAGCTTTCTTT. Protein: CASSTEVMNTEAFF.

Details on this clonotype: Little can be read into the size of this beta chain, an off-target read in a library designed for alpha chains. This chain links TRBV6-5 with TRBJ1-6; 8 bases fit TRBD1. This CDR3 spans 17 amino acids. Per the germline V gene, CDR1 is MNHEY and CDR2 is SVGAGI. Trimming cost V 4 bases and J 5 bases; bases outside gene matches: 10. The CDR3 bases are TGTGCCAGCAGTTCTACGGGACAGGTGATCCATAATTCACCCCTCCACTTT. It yields the protein CASSSTGQVIHNSPLHF.

In its sample, this clonotype ranks as medium-sized (0.01 to 0.1%). As an off-target read in a library built for alpha chains, this beta chain has a frequency of little significance. This chain joins TRBV9 and TRBJ2-7, with 8 bases fitting TRBD2. The CDR3 is 17 amino acids. CDR1 is SGDLS and CDR2 is YYNGEE in the germline V gene. Trimming removed 0 bases from V and 0 bases from J; junction bases left unmatched: 8. The CDR3 coding sequence is TGTGCCAGCAGCGTAGGAATAACGGGAGGGAGCTCCTACGAGCAGTACTTC. It encodes CASSVGITGGSSYEQYF.

This clonotype came up many times. This beta chain represents an off-target read in a library built for alpha chains; its size is of limited meaning. The chain links TRBV6-5 to TRBJ1-6, with 7 nucleotides matching TRBD1. The V and J ends lost 6 bases and 10 bases, in that order; junction bases with no gene match: 12. The CDR3 consists of 15 residues. Per germline, CDR1 MNHEY and CDR2 SVGAGI. CDR3 sequence: CASSLMTGTGSPLHF. The CDR3 coding sequence is TGTGCCAGCAGCCTGATGACAGGGACGGGGTCACCCCTCCACTTT.

This clonotype appeared many times. Within a library made for alpha chains, this beta chain is off target, and its count is uninformative. This chain connects TRBV11-2 to TRBJ1-2; D call uncertain. CDR3 length equals 13 residues. Germline CDR1 and CDR2: SGHAT and FQNNGV. Trimming pared 4 bases from V and 5 bases from J, leaving 11 bases between. The CDR3 DNA follows: TGTGCCAGCAGCTCAAGTGGTCCGTATGGCTACACCTTC. Translated: CASSSSGPYGYTF.

This clonotype is classed as medium-sized. This beta chain is a stray read from a library made for alpha chains; its abundance is not meaningful. The rearrangement uses TRBV29-1 and TRBJ2-5; tentative D call: TRBD1 (7 bases). The germline CDR1 and CDR2 sequences are SQVTM and ANQGSEA. This CDR3 region has 14 residues. Trimming took off 6 bases at V and 4 bases at J, with 18 bases between the two ends. This CDR3 is CSVGGTQGGETQYF. The CDR3 DNA sequence: TGCAGCGTCGGCGGGACCCAGGGGGGAGAGACCCAGTACTTC.

This clonotype was seen at least ten times. This beta chain is a stray read from a library made for alpha chains; its abundance is not meaningful. This chain joins TRBV28 and TRBJ1-5; D remains unclear. The V gene lost 10 bases and the J gene lost 4 bases, with 17 bases spanning the gap. CDR1 is MDHEN, CDR2 SYDVKM, per germline. The CDR3 runs 14 residues. DNA for the CDR3: TGTGCCACTAATACGGGAACCGCAAATCAGCCCCAGCATTTT. It yields the protein CATNTGTANQPQHF.

This clonotype has a count of ten or more. With the library built for alpha chains, this beta chain is off target and its frequency is not meaningful. The chain joins TRBV10-3 to TRBJ1-6; 8 bases line up with TRBD1. V lost 4 bases and J lost 6; bases outside the gene matches: 8. The CDR3 spans 16 residues. Per germline, CDR1 ENHRY and CDR2 SYGVKD. The chain's CDR3 is CAISGTTGVANSPLHF. The DNA for the CDR3 is TGTGCCATCAGTGGGACGACAGGGGTAGCTAATTCACCCCTCCACTTT.

By sample share, this clonotype is medium-sized. This beta chain turned up in a library designed for alpha chains; as an off-target read, its abundance says little. The V gene is TRBV20-1, the J gene TRBJ1-1; D perhaps matches TRBD1 (6 bases). From germline, CDR1 is DFQATT and CDR2 SNEGSKA (reference sequence). This CDR3 comprises 12 residues. Deletions cut 6 bases from V and 8 bases from J, with 16 bases between. The CDR3 sequence: CSATPGAREAFF. CDR3 DNA: TGCAGTGCCACTCCAGGGGCCCGAGAAGCTTTCTTT.

This clonotype turned up a few times. Because the library targeted alpha chains, this beta chain is an off-target read whose size means little. The chain is built from TRBV5-1 and TRBJ2-7; 15 bases are a match to TRBD2. Germline V gene lookup returns CDR1 SGHRS and CDR2 YFSETQ. Trimming took 4 bases from V and 5 from J; bases not matched to a gene: 16. This CDR3 spans 19 amino acids. The DNA for the CDR3 is TGCGCCAGCAGCACCTATATCGGACTAGCGGGAGGGCCGAACCACGAGCAGTACTTC. It is translated as CASSTYIGLAGGPNHEQYF. Together with reference TRBV5-1 and TRBJ2-7, the CDR3 gives the full variable domain: KAGVTQTPRYLIKTRGQQVTLSCSPISGHRSVSWYQQTPGQGLQFLFEYFSETQRNKGNFPGRFSGRQFSNSRSEMNVSTLELGDSALYLCASSTYIGLAGGPNHEQYFGPGTRLTVT.

Points on this clonotype: Its ends do not fully match the called genes, so a read error is possible. Little can be read into the size of this beta chain, an off-target read in a library designed for alpha chains. The rearrangement joins TRBV28 to TRBJ2-7; 10 positions match TRBD1. The CDR3 is 13 residues long. Germline V gene lookup returns CDR1 MDHEN and CDR2 SYDVKM. CDR3 amino acids: CASSSTTGTGDHF. Here the CDR3 DNA reads TGTGCCAGCAGTTCCACCACCGGGACAGGGGACCACTTC. Complete variable domain (other parts from reference TRBV28 and TRBJ2-7): DVKVTQSSRYLVKRTGEKVFLECVQDMDHENMFWYRQDPGLGLRLIYFSYDVKMKEKGDIPEGYSVSREKKERFSLILESASTNQTSMYLCASSSTTGTGDHFGPGTRLTVT.

A remark on this clonotype: The size of this beta chain means little, since it is a stray read in a library made for alpha chains. The CDR3 nucleotides are TGTGCCAGTACCCTTGGGGCCGGGGAGCTGTTTTTT. Translation: CASTLGAGELFF. This chain connects TRBV19 to TRBJ2-2; D not certain. The V gene's germline CDR1 is LNHDA and CDR2 SQIVND (reference sequence). Trimming cost V 7 bases and J 6 bases, with 9 bases left between them. This CDR3 is built from 12 residues.

Ten or more counts support this clonotype. Because the library targeted alpha chains, this beta chain is an off-target read whose size means little. The rearrangement links TRBV11-3 to TRBJ2-7; 13 nucleotides agree with TRBD2. Germline values: CDR1 SGHNT, CDR2 YENEEA. J gave up 3 bases and V 5 bases, and 16 bases lay outside the gene matches. This CDR3 comprises 19 residues. The CDR3, as DNA: TGTGCCAGCAGCCAAGTTGGGGGACTAGCGGGGTCCCCGATCTACGAGCAGTACTTC. It specifies CASSQVGGLAGSPIYEQYF.

Relative to its sample, this clonotype is medium-sized. This beta chain is a stray read from a library made for alpha chains; its abundance is not meaningful. The chain recombines TRBV2 with TRBJ1-5; 7 bases match TRBD1. From germline, CDR1 is SNHLY and CDR2 FYNNEI. The CDR3 has 15 amino acids. V trimming: 2 bases; J trimming: 4 bases; junction bases outside the gene matches: 5. CDR3: CASSERQGENQPQHF. The DNA for the CDR3 is TGTGCCAGCAGTGAAAGGCAGGGGGAGAATCAGCCCCAGCATTTT.

This clonotype was seen repeatedly, ten times or more. A library prepared for alpha chains yielded this beta chain as an off-target read; its size is of little meaning. This sequence joins TRBV20-1 and TRBJ2-3; TRBD2 aligns across 8 bases. The junction had 8 bases not matched to a gene; V was cut back by 5 bases and J by 1 base. Germline CDR1 and CDR2: DFQATT and SNEGSKA (reference sequence). The CDR3 covers 15 residues. CDR3 sequence: CSAGSGAGGTDTQYF. CDR3 sequence (DNA): TGCAGTGCTGGGTCCGGAGCGGGAGGCACAGATACGCAGTATTTT.

This clonotype has ten or more counts. Found in a library prepared for alpha chains, this beta chain is an off-target read, and its abundance has little meaning. J is TRBJ1-5 and V is TRBV10-2; tentative D call: TRBD1 (6 bases). The CDR3 consists of 14 residues. Germline lookup yields CDR1 WSHSY and CDR2 SAAADI. V was clipped by 2 bases and J by 4 bases, with 9 bases between them. CDR3 in DNA: TGCGCCAGCAGTGAGAAGGGGGGGAATCAGCCCCAGCATTTT. Its protein product is CASSEKGGNQPQHF.

This clonotype showed up many times. This beta chain slipped into a library made for alpha chains as a stray read, so its size is not meaningful. The chain carries TRBV4-3 and TRBJ2-1; D is possibly TRBD2 (6 bases). CDR3 length: 17 residues. Germline CDR1 is LGHNA and CDR2 is YSLEER. The V gene lost 0 bases and the J gene lost 2 bases, with 14 bases spanning the gap. The CDR3 loop reads CASSQDGGPPTYNEQFF. The CDR3 nucleotides are TGCGCCAGCAGCCAAGATGGAGGGCCCCCCACCTACAATGAGCAGTTCTTC.

This clonotype has ten or more counts. This beta chain was picked up by a library intended for alpha chains and is off target, so its count carries little meaning. The rearrangement joins TRBV5-4 to TRBJ2-6, with D possibly TRBD2 on 6 matching bases. Germline V gene sequence: CDR1 SGHNT, CDR2 YYREEE (reference sequence). V lost 7 bases to trimming and J lost 2 bases, with 10 bases between them. This CDR3 has 14 residues. DNA for the CDR3: TGTGCCAGCCGTTGGGGGGCTGGGGCCAACGTCCTGACTTTC. Residues: CASRWGAGANVLTF.

With regard to this clonotype: Within a library made for alpha chains, this beta chain is off target, and its count is uninformative. This chain connects TRBV7-9 to TRBJ1-6; D is uncertain. The germline gives CDR1 SEHNR, CDR2 FQNEAQ (reference sequence). V shed 1 base and J shed 8 bases, with 15 bases lying between them. The CDR3 extends over 16 amino acids. CDR3 DNA sequence: TGTGCCAGCAGCTTAGGACGGAGCGCTTTCGATTCACCCCTCCACTTT. As protein: CASSLGRSAFDSPLHF.

The table lists this clonotype with many counts. This beta chain is off target for a library built for alpha chains, so its abundance means little. V usage is TRBV7-8 and J usage is TRBJ2-1; 16 bases fit TRBD2. Germline V CDR1 and CDR2: SGHVS, FQNEAQ. Trimming removed 4 bases from V and 8 bases from J; junction bases left unmatched: 5. The CDR3 consists of 16 residues. CDR3 protein: CASSSTGTSGRDEQFF. As DNA, the CDR3 is TGTGCCAGCAGCTCTACCGGGACTAGCGGGAGGGATGAGCAGTTCTTC.

This clonotype was picked up many times. A library made for alpha chains picked up this beta chain off target, so its size means little. The V and J genes are TRBV5-4 and TRBJ2-4, with TRBD1 matching over 9 bases. With V trimmed by 1 base and J by 3 bases, 5 bases remained unmatched. This CDR3 is 16 amino acids long. Looked up from germline, CDR1 is SGHNT and CDR2 is YYREEE (reference sequence). This chain's CDR3 is CASSLTGGAGKNIQYF. The CDR3 DNA reads as TGTGCCAGCAGCTTGACAGGGGGCGCGGGCAAAAACATTCAGTACTTC.

For this clonotype: This beta chain is a stray read from a library made for alpha chains; its abundance is not meaningful. The rearrangement links TRBV5-1 to TRBJ2-3; maybe TRBD1 (6 bases). From germline, CDR1 is SGHRS and CDR2 YFSETQ. Between the trimmed V and J ends, which lost 4 bases and 2 bases, there was a span of 8 bases. This CDR3 region has 13 residues. The CDR3 nucleotides are TGCGCCAGCAGCCCAGGGGCCACAGATACGCAGTATTTT. It encodes CASSPGATDTQYF.

This clonotype was recorded many times. This beta chain came through as a stray read in a library set up for alpha chains, and its size says little. This CDR3 is CASSFTYGYTF. The DNA for the CDR3 is TGTGCCAGCAGTTTTACCTATGGCTACACCTTC. The V and J genes are TRBV12-3 or TRBV12-4 and TRBJ1-2, with D hard to call. The CDR3 loop spans 11 amino acids. V lost 3 bases and J 4 bases, leaving 3 bases between the germline ends.

This clonotype was seen repeatedly, ten times or more. This beta chain was picked up by a library intended for alpha chains and is off target, so its count carries little meaning. This chain uses TRBV12-3 or TRBV12-4 with TRBJ1-2; unclear D gene. The CDR3 has 15 residues. Between the trimmed V and J ends, which lost 3 bases and 4 bases, there was a span of 15 bases. The CDR3 nucleotides are TGTGCCAGCAGTTTCTCGCCTGGGTATAGCTATGGCTACACCTTC. Its protein product is CASSFSPGYSYGYTF.